What follows are 15 T cell receptor beta chains derived from one specimen sequenced in a study of tumor-infiltrating lymphocytes in primary liver carcinoma. With approximately 470 ng total RNA as template and a constant-region primer, TCR beta cDNA was made. Three nested multiplex PCR rounds of slightly modified ARM-PCR generated TCR beta libraries. Investigators reported that the first two PCR rounds, at 9 to 11 cycles each, used TRBV1-TRBV30 forward primers with a C-beta reverse primer. TCRdb processed the multiplex PCR reads anew with MiXCR; each CDR3 protein has one entry. The repertoire consists of approximately 54,000 distinct CDR3 sequences, with about 73% occurring once and the leading ten covering around 23%. DNA and RNA were both co-extracted from 20-30 mg of bulk tissue that had not been sorted. The sample comprised liver tumor tissue from sampling region 2. The sample's subset: tumor region T2, inferior pole. The receptor set was obtained from a man aged 35 to 55 with primary liver carcinoma and hepatitis B virus infection.

This clonotype was detected many times. The chain has TRBV7-8 and TRBJ2-7, with D tentatively TRBD2 (5 bases). The germline V gene encodes CDR1 SGHVS and CDR2 FQNEAQ. This CDR3 is built from 15 residues. V lost 2 bases and J lost 5, with 16 bases in between. DNA of the CDR3: TGTGCCAGCAGCTTACCCCGCGGGTTCTTCAACGAGCAGTACTTC. Protein: CASSLPRGFFNEQYF.

This chain connects TRBV29-1 to TRBJ2-7, with D unresolved. V dropped 7 bases and J dropped 12 bases, with 25 bases sitting between them. The germline V gene encodes CDR1 SQVTM and CDR2 ANQGSEA. The CDR3 extends over 13 amino acids. In DNA, the CDR3 is TGCAGCGCAAGGCGGACGGTCCATGACGAACGGTACTTC. Its protein product is CSARRTVHDERYF.

In the case of this clonotype: The conserved phenylalanine or tryptophan normally closing the CDR3 is absent here, so this likely arose from a read error. The chain combines TRBV2 with TRBJ1-5; D gene uncertain. The CDR3 has 14 amino acids. With 6 bases removed from V and 1 base from J, the gap between germline ends came to 10 bases. Germline CDR1 and CDR2: SNHLY and FYNNEI. CDR3 protein: CASRPVESNQPQHL. CDR3 nucleotide sequence: TGTGCCAGCAGGCCCGTCGAGAGCAATCAGCCCCAGCATCTT.

Of note for this clonotype: It may be a read error: a sequence one base away is much more abundant. The V and J genes are TRBV28 and TRBJ1-1; no clear D. Germline-derived CDR1 and CDR2 are MDHEN and SYDVKM. The CDR3 sequence is 15 residues long. V dropped 3 bases and J dropped 3 bases, with 14 bases sitting between them. As DNA, the CDR3 is TGTGCCAGCAGTTTCCCCTATGGACGGGACACTGAAGCTTTCTTT. It translates to CASSFPYGRDTEAFF.

This clonotype was observed at least ten times. This chain uses TRBV28 with TRBJ2-1, with no clear D. V lost 2 bases and J 2 bases, leaving 7 bases between the germline ends. Germline CDR1 is MDHEN and CDR2 is SYDVKM. There are 14 residues in the CDR3. CDR3 nucleotides: TGTGCCAGCAGTTTACCAGGTACCTACAATGAGCAGTTCTTC. Translation: CASSLPGTYNEQFF.

This clonotype has ten or more counts. This chain links TRBV13 with TRBJ1-2, with D possibly matching TRBD1 (5 bases). Looked up from germline, CDR1 is PRHDT and CDR2 is FYEKMQ (reference sequence). This CDR3 is 16 amino acids long. V was clipped by 4 bases and J by 4 bases, with 19 bases between them. The CDR3 DNA reads as TGTGCCAGCAGCTCCTTTTACAGGAAGCAGGGCTATGGCTACACCTTC. Its protein product is CASSSFYRKQGYGYTF.

This chain uses TRBV19 with TRBJ2-1; D gene uncertain. V was trimmed by 5 bases and J by 8 bases, leaving 16 bases between them. Germline lookup yields CDR1 LNHDA and CDR2 SQIVND (reference sequence). This CDR3 has 14 residues. CDR3 in amino acids: CASSRGAPVDEQFF. In DNA, the CDR3 is TGTGCCAGTAGTCGAGGAGCTCCGGTCGATGAGCAGTTCTTC.

In its sample, this clonotype was seen many times. This chain joins TRBV30 and TRBJ2-7; D is perhaps TRBD2 (6 bases). The V gene's germline CDR1 is GTSNPN and CDR2 SVGIG (reference sequence). The CDR3 contains 14 residues. V shed 0 bases and J shed 0 bases, with 9 bases lying between them. The CDR3 region is CAWSVGRSSYEQYF. The CDR3 DNA sequence: TGTGCCTGGAGTGTTGGGAGGAGCTCCTACGAGCAGTACTTC.

This clonotype was seen only once. An end of the junction differs from the germline gene, which may be a read error. The rearrangement uses TRBV5-1 and TRBJ2-5, with a possible D match to TRBD2 (5 bases). The CDR3 length is 15 residues. Germline CDR1 SGHRS, CDR2 YFSETQ. The CDR3 loop is CASSPAPLGGEIQYF. CDR3 DNA: TGCGCCAGCAGTCCGGCACCCCTAGGAGGAGAGATCCAGTACTTC.

The V gene is TRBV4-1, the J gene TRBJ2-3, with D perhaps TRBD2 (5 bases). Trimming cost V 0 bases and J 2 bases, with 9 bases left between them. This CDR3 is built from 15 residues. CDR1 MGHRA and CDR2 YSYEKL come from the germline V gene. CDR3 sequence: CASSQESSYTDTQYF. CDR3 bases: TGCGCCAGCAGCCAAGAGTCTAGCTACACAGATACGCAGTATTTT.

Regarding this clonotype: Germline and junction disagree at one end, which may indicate a read error. The chain couples TRBV5-1 to TRBJ2-7, with a possible D match to TRBD2 (5 bases). This CDR3 is built from 15 residues. Per germline, CDR1 SGHRS and CDR2 YFSETQ. As DNA, the CDR3 is TGCGCTAGCAGCTTGACAAGTGGGAGCTCCTGCGAGCAGTACTTC. Residues: CASSLTSGSSCEQYF.

In regard to this clonotype: This sequence may be a read error, since a much larger clone differs from it by one base. The V call is TRBV28, the J call TRBJ2-2; 9 bases are a match to TRBD1. Trimming cost V 6 bases and J 7 bases; bases outside gene matches: 12. CDR1 and CDR2 from the germline V gene are MDHEN and SYDVKM. The CDR3 extends over 16 amino acids. CDR3 loop: CASSISPQGAGGELFF. In DNA, the CDR3 is TGTGCCAGCAGCATTAGTCCACAGGGGGCAGGCGGGGAGCTGTTTTTT. Based on the CDR3 plus reference TRBV28 and TRBJ2-2, the full variable domain is DVKVTQSSRYLVKRTGEKVFLECVQDMDHENMFWYRQDPGLGLRLIYFSYDVKMKEKGDIPEGYSVSREKKERFSLILESASTNQTSMYLCASSISPQGAGGELFFGEGSRLTVL.

About this clonotype: At one of its ends the junction is not consistent with the germline gene, which may arise from a read error. The CDR3 nucleotides read TGTGTCAGCAGTTCCCAAATGTTCTCCCGAGGGTTCGACCAGTACTTC. Translation gives CVSSSQMFSRGFDQYF. The chain carries TRBV28 and TRBJ2-7, with TRBD2 as a possible D gene (5 bases). The germline CDR1 and CDR2 sequences are MDHEN and SYDVKM. The CDR3 consists of 16 residues.

CDR3 amino acids: CASSLGDREGDYEQYF. CDR3 DNA sequence: TGCGCCAGCAGCTTGGGGGACAGGGAAGGGGACTACGAGCAGTACTTC. The J gene is TRBJ2-7, the V gene TRBV5-1; 9 positions agree with TRBD1. Trimming cost V 0 bases and J 3 bases; bases outside gene matches: 7. Looked up from germline, CDR1 is SGHRS and CDR2 is YFSETQ. CDR3 length: 16 amino acids.

A remark on this clonotype: At one end, the junction sequence differs from germline, possibly due to a read error. J is TRBJ2-7 and V is TRBV4-1, with a weak D call TRBD1 (6 bases). This CDR3 has 14 amino acids. Germline V gene data show CDR1 as MGHRA and CDR2 as YSYEKL. The CDR3 coding sequence is TGCGCCAGTAGCCCGATGGAGACAGGATACGAGCAGTACTTC. This codes for CASSPMETGYEQYF.